Listed here are 27 T cell receptor beta chains from one sample, sequenced in a study of Tregs in tolerant kidney transplant recipients. Related graft donors supplied nonmyeloablative bone marrow transplants, and mixed chimerism was transient. Profiling relied on immunoSEQ multiplex PCR, and the TCRdb table lists in-frame clones only, not all of them. The profile shows approximately 90,000 clones, approximately 94% of them singletons. The input for sequencing was CD4+ T cells from blood (PBMCs), taken 12 months after the transplant. The receptors originated from a human patient who received a combined kidney and bone marrow transplant. A subset of T cells may come from the graft donor.

The chain employs TRBV4-3 and TRBJ2-7, with 7 bases aligning to TRBD1. V dropped 0 bases and J dropped 3; count of bases not matched to a gene: 8. CDR1 is LGHNA and CDR2 is YSLEER in the germline V gene. The CDR3 has 16 residues. The chain's CDR3 is CASSQDRSGGNYEQYF. Written as DNA, the CDR3 is TGCGCCAGCAGCCAAGACAGGTCAGGGGGAAACTACGAGCAGTACTTC.

The genes are TRBV19 and TRBJ2-7; 10 nucleotides agree with TRBD1. This CDR3 spans 15 amino acids. V was clipped by 3 bases and J by 3 bases; unmatched bases: 5. From germline, CDR1 is LNHDA and CDR2 SQIVND (reference sequence). The CDR3 here is CASSIDRGLHYEQYF. CDR3 sequence (DNA): TGTGCCAGTAGTATCGACAGGGGGCTTCACTACGAGCAGTACTTC.

This clone was seen a single time. This rearrangement joins TRBV7-2 to TRBJ2-3, with 9 bases that match TRBD2. Germline CDR1 is SGHTA and CDR2 is FQGNSA. The CDR3 is made up of 18 amino acids. Trimming removed 5 bases from V and 3 bases from J; junction bases left unmatched: 15. CDR3 DNA: TGTGCCAGCAGCAAATCCCCCCTGACTAGCGGTGGAACAGATACGCAGTATTTT. Translated, it gives CASSKSPLTSGGTDTQYF.

This clone was seen a handful of times. This chain links TRBV2 with TRBJ1-3; no clear D. The CDR3 is 15 amino acids. Germline values: CDR1 SNHLY, CDR2 FYNNEI. V gave up 3 bases and J gave up 7 bases, with 16 bases separating them. The CDR3: CASSENFQVPNTIYF. The CDR3 DNA sequence: TGTGCCAGCAGTGAGAACTTCCAGGTTCCGAACACCATATATTTT.

This chain links TRBV5-1 with TRBJ2-7, with D perhaps matching TRBD2 (6 bases). This CDR3 spans 15 amino acids. Germline lookup yields CDR1 SGHRS and CDR2 YFSETQ. The germline V and J ends were trimmed by 0 bases and 4 bases, with 14 bases remaining between them. CDR3 nucleotides: TGCGCCAGCAGCTTGGGGTTAGCGGACGTTTACGAGCAGTACTTC. Translation: CASSLGLADVYEQYF.

The J gene is TRBJ1-2, the V gene TRBV2; TRBD1 is a possible D gene (5 bases). The CDR3 has 14 residues. V gave up 6 bases and J gave up 6 bases, with 17 bases separating them. Germline V lookup: CDR1 SNHLY, CDR2 FYNNEI. The CDR3 sequence: CASSARGRTDGYTF. The CDR3 DNA reads as TGTGCCAGCAGCGCCCGGGGGAGGACGGATGGCTACACCTTC.

About this clone itself: The sample carries other DNA sequences with the same CDR3. The DNA for the CDR3 is TGTGCCAGTAGTACCAGGACAGGGAGAGTACCCTATAATTCACCCCTCCACTTT. This gives the protein CASSTRTGRVPYNSPLHF. This chain joins TRBV19 and TRBJ1-6; 8 bases align to TRBD1. V gave up 4 bases and J gave up 2 bases; unmatched junction bases: 10. The CDR3 spans 18 residues. Germline loops: CDR1 LNHDA, CDR2 SQIVND (reference sequence).

This chain's CDR3 is CASSRSVQGSGAFF. The CDR3 bases are TGTGCCAGCAGCCGATCCGTTCAGGGTAGCGGAGCTTTCTTT. V usage is TRBV6-5 and J usage is TRBJ1-1; possible D gene TRBD1, 5 bases. Trimming took 6 bases from V and 10 from J, leaving 21 bases between them. The CDR3 consists of 14 residues. The V gene's germline CDR1 is MNHEY and CDR2 SVGAGI.

For this clone: An end of the junction differs from the germline gene, which may be a read error. The rearrangement joins TRBV19 to TRBJ2-7; 9 bases align to TRBD2. CDR1 LNHDA and CDR2 SQIVND come from the germline V gene (reference sequence). This CDR3 comprises 13 residues. CDR3 sequence: CASSIAGVYEQYF. As DNA, the CDR3 is TGTGCCAGTAGCATAGCGGGAGTCTACGAGCAGTACTTC.

The chain uses TRBV11-2 and TRBJ1-1; D remains ambiguous. Germline V gene lookup returns CDR1 SGHAT and CDR2 FQNNGV. This CDR3 region has 14 residues. V was shortened by 3 bases and J by 6 bases, with 14 bases between the two germline ends. The CDR3 DNA sequence: TGTGCCAGCAGCTTGGCCAGTCGTTTCCCTGAAGCTTTCTTT. Its translation: CASSLASRFPEAFF. The whole variable domain, filled in from reference TRBV11-2 and TRBJ1-1, reads EAGVAQSPRYKIIEKRQSVAFWCNPISGHATLYWYQQILGQGPKLLIQFQNNGVVDDSQLPKDRFSAERLKGVDSTLKIQPAKLEDSAVYLCASSLASRFPEAFFGQGTRLTVV.

The chain joins TRBV7-2 to TRBJ1-1; D is possibly TRBD1 (5 bases). The CDR3 contains 13 residues. Trimming removed 5 bases at V and 4 bases at J, with 11 bases between. Germline V lookup: CDR1 SGHTA, CDR2 FQGNSA. CDR3 in DNA: TGTGCCAGCAGCGCGGGACGAGGCACTGAAGCTTTCTTT. Protein product: CASSAGRGTEAFF.

The rearrangement joins TRBV5-6 to TRBJ2-1; TRBD1 agrees at 8 bases. Germline V lookup: CDR1 SGHDT, CDR2 YYEEEE. V was clipped by 7 bases and J by 4 bases; unmatched bases: 10. The CDR3 runs to 15 residues. The CDR3 sequence is CASRWGQGAYNEQFF. In DNA form, the CDR3 reads TGTGCCAGCCGCTGGGGGCAGGGGGCATACAATGAGCAGTTCTTC.

The chain employs TRBV5-1 and TRBJ2-3; 13 bases fit TRBD2. Trimming removed 0 bases from V and 5 bases from J; junction bases left unmatched: 12. The CDR3 totals 19 residues. In germline, CDR1 is SGHRS, CDR2 YFSETQ. For the CDR3, the DNA is TGCGCCAGCAGCTTGGCCGGGACTAGCGGGAACCTGATTGTAGATACGCAGTATTTT. Amino acid sequence: CASSLAGTSGNLIVDTQYF.

This sequence joins TRBV10-3 and TRBJ1-2; 9 nucleotides match TRBD1. V gave up 7 bases and J gave up 7 bases; unmatched junction bases: 13. Germline values: CDR1 ENHRY, CDR2 SYGVKD. The CDR3 length is 15 residues. The CDR3 nucleotides are TGTGCCATCACCGAAGCCGGGACAGGGATTAGTGGCTACACCTTC. This gives the protein CAITEAGTGISGYTF.

The rearrangement links TRBV4-3 to TRBJ1-5; D unclear. The V gene's germline CDR1 is LGHNA and CDR2 YSLEER. V was clipped by 4 bases and J by 0 bases, with 13 bases between them. This CDR3 spans 16 amino acids. Here the CDR3 reads CASSLHREGSNQPQHF. DNA for the CDR3: TGCGCCAGCAGCCTACATCGAGAGGGTAGCAATCAGCCCCAGCATTTT.

This rearrangement joins TRBV10-3 to TRBJ1-2, with TRBD1 as a possible D gene (6 bases). This CDR3 is built from 15 residues. Germline CDR1 ENHRY, CDR2 SYGVKD. Trimming took off 2 bases at V and 5 bases at J, with 15 bases between the two ends. In nucleotides, the CDR3 is TGTGCCATCAGTGAGCTATCAGGGGCGAGTTATGGCTACACCTTC. Its translation: CAISELSGASYGYTF.

The sample holds one count of this clone. V and J are TRBV20-1 and TRBJ2-5, with unresolved D. Trimming shortened V by 3 bases and J by 4 bases, and 3 bases separated the two germline ends. From germline, CDR1 is DFQATT and CDR2 SNEGSKA (reference sequence). This CDR3 is 10 amino acids long. The DNA for the CDR3 is TGCAGTGCTAGGGCAGAGACCCAGTACTTC. This encodes CSARAETQYF.

The table lists this clone with a count of one. This rearrangement joins TRBV6-5 to TRBJ1-4; D is possibly TRBD1 (6 bases). CDR3 length equals 15 residues. V was clipped by 6 bases and J by 5 bases, with 16 bases between them. Germline values: CDR1 MNHEY, CDR2 SVGAGI. Here the CDR3 DNA reads TGTGCCAGCAGGGTAGGACAGTCGGCGAATGAAAAACTGTTTTTT. It yields the protein CASRVGQSANEKLFF.

The chain carries TRBV20-1 and TRBJ2-2, with unresolved D. V dropped 3 bases and J dropped 7 bases, with 6 bases sitting between them. CDR1 and CDR2 from the germline V gene are DFQATT and SNEGSKA (reference sequence). This CDR3 region has 11 residues. CDR3 in DNA: TGCAGTGCTAGCGGAGACGGGGAGCTGTTTTTT. Protein sequence: CSASGDGELFF.

This clone showed up just once. The rearrangement links TRBV7-2 to TRBJ2-3; 7 nucleotides agree with TRBD1. Looked up from germline, CDR1 is SGHTA and CDR2 is FQGNSA. The CDR3 covers 14 residues. V lost 4 bases, J lost 3 bases, and 4 bases stayed unmatched. CDR3 sequence: CASSSDRATDTQYF. CDR3 nucleotides: TGTGCCAGCAGCTCCGACAGGGCAACAGATACGCAGTATTTT.

This rearrangement joins TRBV28 to TRBJ2-5; D possibly corresponds to TRBD2 (5 bases). The ends were cut back, 4 bases at V and 5 bases at J, with 20 bases in the middle. The CDR3 runs to 16 residues. The V gene's germline CDR1 is MDHEN and CDR2 SYDVKM. CDR3 in amino acids: CASSYGILKDKETQYF. The CDR3 DNA follows: TGTGCCAGCAGTTACGGGATTTTGAAGGATAAGGAGACCCAGTACTTC. Combining the CDR3 with reference TRBV28 and TRBJ2-5 gives the whole variable domain DVKVTQSSRYLVKRTGEKVFLECVQDMDHENMFWYRQDPGLGLRLIYFSYDVKMKEKGDIPEGYSVSREKKERFSLILESASTNQTSMYLCASSYGILKDKETQYFGPGTRLLVL.

The table lists this clone with a count of one. The CDR3 DNA sequence: TGTGCCAGCAGCCCCCCCGGGCGGGAGAGCTACGAGCAGTACTTC. Translated, it gives CASSPPGRESYEQYF. The chain is built from TRBV7-9 and TRBJ2-5, with 7 nucleotides matching TRBD2. Gene TRBJ2-7 matches the end of the DNA better, so the J call may be wrong. The CDR3 is 15 amino acids. The V gene's germline CDR1 is SEHNR and CDR2 FQNEAQ (reference sequence).

The chain employs TRBV19 and TRBJ2-7; D may be TRBD1 (5 bases). Germline V lookup: CDR1 LNHDA, CDR2 SQIVND (reference sequence). Trimming removed 7 bases from V and 4 bases from J, with 17 bases in between. The CDR3 has 14 amino acids. CDR3: CASKSQGASYEQYF. CDR3 DNA: TGTGCCAGTAAGAGTCAGGGTGCAAGTTACGAGCAGTACTTC.

The chain links TRBV30 to TRBJ2-7; 14 bases fit TRBD2. In germline, CDR1 is GTSNPN, CDR2 SVGIG (reference sequence). The CDR3 spans 14 residues. Unmatched junction bases numbered 3, after V lost 3 bases and J lost 5 bases. CDR3 DNA sequence: TGTGCCTGGAGACCGGGACTAGCGGGAGACGAGCAGTACTTC. Residues: CAWRPGLAGDEQYF.

The chain combines TRBV7-9 with TRBJ2-7; D is unclear. The V and J ends lost 4 bases and 1 base respectively, with 17 bases between them. The CDR3 covers 16 residues. The germline V gene encodes CDR1 SEHNR and CDR2 FQNEAQ (reference sequence). CDR3 nucleotide sequence: TGTGCCAGCAGCTCCTTCGGAGCATTTACTTCCTACGAGCAGTACTTC. It codes for CASSSFGAFTSYEQYF.

The rearrangement links TRBV5-1 to TRBJ1-6; possibly TRBD1 for D (5 bases). Germline V gene sequence: CDR1 SGHRS, CDR2 YFSETQ. Trimming stripped 0 bases from V and 1 base from J, with 11 bases between. This CDR3 has 17 amino acids. The CDR3: CASSLEGRESYNSPLHF. The CDR3 nucleotides are TGCGCCAGCAGCTTGGAGGGCAGGGAATCCTATAATTCACCCCTCCACTTT.

J is TRBJ1-3 and V is TRBV19; 10 bases agree with TRBD1. The germline CDR1 and CDR2 sequences are LNHDA and SQIVND (reference sequence). V was pared by 10 bases and J by 0 bases, with 15 bases of the junction left unmatched. This CDR3 spans 18 amino acids. Written as DNA, the CDR3 is TGTGCCACCCATTTGGGACAGGGGTTTCTCATCTCTGGAAACACCATATATTTT. This encodes CATHLGQGFLISGNTIYF.